This entry concerns a single TCR beta chain. It has no known antigen specificity. Base-call qualities are not available, and no considerably larger clone is one nucleotide away. CDR1 and CDR2 (MNHEY, SVGEGT) derive from the germline V gene. From its cysteine to its phenylalanine, the CDR3 spans 13 amino acids. The sequence is cut down to CDR3 DNA, 39 bases in frame from base 1. Deletion took 3 bases off V and 3 bases off J, with a span of 6 bases between the germline ends. The sample is drawn from a study of blood T cell repertoires in COVID-19 (dated by TCRdb to the early 2020s). Regarding the complete study: Collaborator samples came from the United States, Italy and Spain and covered acute and convalescent phases of COVID-19. Samples were obtained from the ongoing ImmuneRACE study (first 160 participants) and from over 1,000 subjects provided by 6 global collaborators. Sample metadata almost always included a de-identified subject ID, COVID-19 status, age in years and sex. The material from the prospective study consisted of cDNA or gDNA derived from T cells, B-cell-depleted T cells, or PBMCs. Where available, HLA class I and class II types were taken from metadata supplied by the sample provider and were not determined by assay-based typing. The repertoires were released in a freely available public database meant as a resource for research on the immune response to SARS-CoV-2. Deeply sampled blood TCRbeta repertoires from subjects exposed to, actively infected with, or recovered from COVID-19 were included in the dataset.

Each collaborating institution followed its own protocols to collect whole blood in K2EDTA tubes. For TCRbeta analysis, collaborator samples were shipped as frozen whole blood, as isolated PBMCs, or as DNA extracted from either sample type. Results the study describes overall, beyond this receptor: How much clinical and demographic metadata was included differed by source and by participant, and the metadata was provided uncurated.

The immunoSEQ Assay, a bias-controlled multiplex PCR, was used to amplify TCRbeta CDR3 regions from genomic DNA. As for how the authors treated the data: The number of nucleated cells in each sample was estimated from the amplification of reference gene primers within the assay. Sequence reads were collapsed and filtered to measure the absolute abundance of every unique TCRbeta CDR3 rearrangement. For each sample, productive Simpson clonality was calculated by taking the square root of Simpson's diversity index across productive rearrangements. TCRdb re-hosts the immuneACCESS table, in-frame sequences only. Its copies lack some clones; in the studies checked, an unresolved V gene accounts for under half of them, and the cause for the rest is not known. V and J calls and clone size come straight from that table; D and trimming were deduced from the DNA. The sample table shows around 150,000 clones, and approximately 90% are seen once. Jointly, the top ten make up roughly 2.1% of the sample.

The receptor comes from a man aged 18 to 30 with acute or convalescent COVID-19. The chain joins TRBV6-2 or TRBV6-3 to TRBJ1-5; the D gene is unclear. What was sequenced was peripheral blood. The CDR3 region: CASSYQDNQPQHF. The nucleotides read TGTGCCAGCAGTTATCAGGACAATCAGCCCCAGCATTTT.